The source of this T cell receptor (beta chain) is a study of beta chain features in type 1 diabetes. The sample holds a few counts of this clone. The antigen is undetermined. Germline CDR1 is LNHDA and CDR2 is SQIVND (reference sequence). The CDR3 is 15 residues long. V gave up 5 bases and J gave up 3 bases; unmatched junction bases: 7. The entirety of the isolated RNA underwent reverse transcription, so expressed TCRB transcripts were sequenced. Regulatory, naive and central memory T cell samples averaged approximately 3.4 million reads. Libraries were prepared by immunoSEQ multiplex PCR; TCRdb keeps only in-frame clonotypes and omits some of them. Altogether some 250,000 clones are present, approximately 11% being singletons, with the ten largest covering approximately 0.015%. Points from the study as a whole: For Type 1 diabetes patients, all four CD4+ subsets carried TCRB CDR3s that were moderately but significantly shorter.

The V gene is TRBV19, the J gene TRBJ1-5; 7 bases fit TRBD1. Source material: naive CD4+ T cells from blood. The source is a man in his thirties or forties with type 1 diabetes. CDR3 DNA sequence: TGTGCCAGTAGTGCAGAGGGACAGCCCAATCAGCCCCAGCATTTT. This gives the protein CASSAEGQPNQPQHF.